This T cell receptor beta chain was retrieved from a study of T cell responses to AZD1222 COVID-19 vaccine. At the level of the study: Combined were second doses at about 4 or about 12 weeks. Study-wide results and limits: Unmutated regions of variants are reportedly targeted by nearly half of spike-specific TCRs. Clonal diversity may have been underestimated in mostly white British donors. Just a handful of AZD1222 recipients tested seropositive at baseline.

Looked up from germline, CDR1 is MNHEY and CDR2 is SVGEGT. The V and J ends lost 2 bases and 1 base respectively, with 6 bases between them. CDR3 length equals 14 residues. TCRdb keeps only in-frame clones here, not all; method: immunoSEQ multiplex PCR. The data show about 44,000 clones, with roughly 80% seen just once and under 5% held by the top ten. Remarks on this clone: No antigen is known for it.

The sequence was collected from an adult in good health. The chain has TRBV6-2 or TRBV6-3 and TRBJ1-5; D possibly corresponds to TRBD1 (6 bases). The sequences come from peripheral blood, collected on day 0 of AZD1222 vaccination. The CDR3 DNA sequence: TGTGCCAGCAGTTACGACAGGAGCAATCAGCCCCAGCATTTT. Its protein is CASSYDRSNQPQHF.